Detailed here is one TCR beta chain. Antigen specificity is unknown. This sample was taken from a study of OX40 agonist ivuxolimab in advanced cancers. Study context: Ivuxolimab was administered intravenously to patients at 0.01 to 10 mg/kg every 2 weeks.

Assay used: immunoSEQ multiplex PCR; TCRdb lists only in-frame clones, some missing. Found here are approximately 130,000 clones, about nine tenths of them singletons; the top ten hold 1.1%. Findings of the study overall: Blood T cells, both CD4+ and CD8+, expanded clonally by week 6 at 0.1 to 3.0 mg/kg. Mean expanded clone counts were higher in CD8+ than CD4+ T cells.

The CDR3 spans 12 residues. Germline CDR1 and CDR2: WNHNN and SYGVQD (reference sequence). Trimming removed 3 bases at V and 8 bases at J, with 10 bases between. The chain uses TRBV10-1 and TRBJ1-2; no clear D gene. Here the sequenced sample was CD4+ or CD8+ T cells sorted from blood, taken in a trial of the OX40 agonist ivuxolimab. The TCR originated in an adult with an advanced solid tumor such as melanoma, head and neck, liver or kidney cancer. CDR3 protein: CASSEGIGGYTF. The CDR3 bases are TGCGCCAGCAGTGAAGGAATTGGAGGCTACACCTTC.